The clone carrying this T cell receptor (beta chain) was recorded a few times. The entry originates in a study of regulatory T cells in long-lasting Graves disease. Indicated time point: persistent/refractory GD, antithyroid drugs over 5 years with positive TRAb. From PBMCs, RNA was extracted and then used to make the TCR library. With iRepertoire HTBI primers and Arm-PCR of CDR3 regions, TCR beta libraries were built. Each CDR3 protein gets one entry after TCRdb re-called the multiplex PCR reads with MiXCR. Of fewer than 450,000 distinct CDR3 sequences in the sample, around a quarter were seen once. Material: peripheral blood mononuclear cells (PBMCs), obtained when the disease was refractory, from a patient treated with antithyroid drugs. This TCR was recovered from a female donor with Graves disease.

The CDR3 loop is CASSHSGRDYEQYF. CDR3 bases: TGTGCCAGCAGCCACTCGGGTCGTGACTACGAGCAGTACTTC. This sequence joins TRBV3-1 and TRBJ2-7; D is ambiguous. This CDR3 is 14 amino acids long. Germline-derived CDR1 and CDR2 are LGHDT and YNNKEL (reference sequence). Trimming pared 3 bases from V and 3 bases from J, leaving 12 bases between.